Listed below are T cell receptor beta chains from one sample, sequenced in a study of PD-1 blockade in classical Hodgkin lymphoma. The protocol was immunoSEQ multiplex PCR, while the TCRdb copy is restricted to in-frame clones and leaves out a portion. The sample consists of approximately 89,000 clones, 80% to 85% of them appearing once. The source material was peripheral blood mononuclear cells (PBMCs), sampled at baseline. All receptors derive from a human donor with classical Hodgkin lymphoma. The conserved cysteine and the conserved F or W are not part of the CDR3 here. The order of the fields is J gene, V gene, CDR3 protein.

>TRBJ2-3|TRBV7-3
ASSLADHTDTQY
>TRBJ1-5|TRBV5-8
ASSLEGQH
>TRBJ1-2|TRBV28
ASSYFRDRGRGDYGYT
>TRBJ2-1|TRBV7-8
ASSPPAGGPNEQF
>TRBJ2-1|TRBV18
ASSPPRGPTDQYNEQF
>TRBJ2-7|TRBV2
ASSVWNEQY
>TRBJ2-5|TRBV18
ASHPGTTQETQY
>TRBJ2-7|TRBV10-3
AISESRPPYEQY
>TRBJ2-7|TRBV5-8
ASHRGQLYEQY
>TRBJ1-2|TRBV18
ASSPLAVQGGDYGYT
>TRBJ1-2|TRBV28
ASRGTRGAYGYT
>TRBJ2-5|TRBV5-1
ASRGQEQETQY
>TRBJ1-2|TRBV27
ASRTGSNYGYT
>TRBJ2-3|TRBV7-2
ASSSPGTDTQY
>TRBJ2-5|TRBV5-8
ASSSANRGREETQY
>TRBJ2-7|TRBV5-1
ASSLAGGAYEQY
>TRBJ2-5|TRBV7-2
ASSLALSSGETQY
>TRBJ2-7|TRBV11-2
ASSLDPGREQY
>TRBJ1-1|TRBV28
ASSSPQGVETEAF
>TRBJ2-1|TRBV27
ASSLGRLGTGGDEQF
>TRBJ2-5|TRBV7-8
ASSSPTWGGQETQY
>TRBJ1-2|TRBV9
ASSVVGGDGYT
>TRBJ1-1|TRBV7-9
ASSINRGEAF
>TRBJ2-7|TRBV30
AQRQGSGEQY
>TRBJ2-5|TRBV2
ASSPETQY
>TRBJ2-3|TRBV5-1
ASSLGALRADTQY
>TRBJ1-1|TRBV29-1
SVRIGNTEAF
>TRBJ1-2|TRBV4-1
ASSQDWPKSYGYT
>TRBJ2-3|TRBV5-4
ASSLAGAGVPDTQY
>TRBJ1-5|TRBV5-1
ASSSSGGINQPQH
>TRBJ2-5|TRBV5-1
ASSLVAGEETQY
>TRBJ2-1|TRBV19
ASSIGGLAAPEQF
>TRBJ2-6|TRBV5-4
ASSLGSPGGGANVLT
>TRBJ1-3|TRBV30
AWRQGTPGNTIY
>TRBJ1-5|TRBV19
ASSRTVGFFQPQH
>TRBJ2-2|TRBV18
ASSPLVLAMTGELF
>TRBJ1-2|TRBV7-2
ASSLKQENYGYT